This T cell receptor beta chain was profiled in a study of cytomegalovirus exposure and HLA in healthy donors. It was with 60 Vbeta and 13 Jbeta primers that the PCR ran. Assay: immunoSEQ multiplex PCR; the TCRdb copy retains only in-frame clones and omits some. Seen here are 150,000 to 200,000 clones, around 76% observed once, and the top ten hold around 1.9%. Germline CDR1 reads MGHDK; CDR2 reads SYGVNS. The CDR3 runs to 15 residues. The germline V and J ends were trimmed by 1 base and 6 bases, with 13 bases remaining between them. The sequenced sample consisted of PBMCs. This TCR derives from a woman in her 30s in good health and CMV-seropositive. The chain joins TRBV25-1 to TRBJ2-1, with a tentative D call TRBD2 (6 bases). In DNA form, the CDR3 reads TGTGCCAGCAGTGAATTGGGTAGCGGACCCAATGAGCAGTTCTTC. Protein: CASSELGSGPNEQFF.